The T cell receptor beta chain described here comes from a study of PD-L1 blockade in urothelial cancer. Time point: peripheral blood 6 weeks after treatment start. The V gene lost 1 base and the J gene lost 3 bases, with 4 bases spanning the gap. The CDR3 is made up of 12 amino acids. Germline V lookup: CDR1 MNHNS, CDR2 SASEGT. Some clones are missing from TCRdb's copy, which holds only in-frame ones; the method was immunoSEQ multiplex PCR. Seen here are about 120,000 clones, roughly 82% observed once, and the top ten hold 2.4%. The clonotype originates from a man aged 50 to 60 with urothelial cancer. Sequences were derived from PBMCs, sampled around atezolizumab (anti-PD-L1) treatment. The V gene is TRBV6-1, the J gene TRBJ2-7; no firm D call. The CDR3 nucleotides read TGTGCCAGCAGTGAAGTTAGCTACGAGCAGTACTTC. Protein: CASSEVSYEQYF.